This T cell receptor (beta chain) was recorded in a study of blood T cells in healthy people across ages (dated by TCRdb to the mid-2010s). Some background on the complete study: In model experiments, roughly one uniquely barcoded TCR beta cDNA molecule per two T cells was captured by template switching. To avoid experimental bias, donors of different ages were spread randomly across the sequencing lanes. The donors were split into four age groups: young (average 16 years), middle-aged (roughly 40), aged (approximately 60) and long-lived (under 85). To track age-related changes in TCR beta repertoire diversity, the study relied on deep sequencing normalized with unique cDNA molecular identifiers. Using the same blood draw, the study looked at two additional independent replicas of 1 million unique cDNA reads for two donors, one aged 18 to 30 and the other aged 80 or older.

Donors were around 37 systemically healthy Caucasian individuals from Russia aged 6 to 90 years. Each donor gave ten milliliters of peripheral blood, collected into EDTA-treated Vacutainer tubes. Ficoll-Paque density-gradient centrifugation was used to isolate PBMCs, with at least 6.5 million per sample. Trizol reagent was used to extract total RNA from PBMCs, with at least 6 micrograms per sample. The percentages of naive CD45RAhigh/CD27high T cells were determined by flow cytometry on a PBMC aliquot from every donor. At least ten counts were recorded for this clonotype. What antigen it recognizes has not been identified. The input lacks base qualities; no much larger clone sits a single base away. Libraries came from 5' RACE. Sequenced on an Illumina HiSeq 2500. A second PCR of about 7 to 12 cycles was run with a J-beta primer mix and a sample-barcoded 5' primer. A unique molecular identifier was introduced onto each TCR beta cDNA molecule by a template-switch 5' adaptor carrying 12 random nucleotides. Each sample yielded at least 2.5 million CDR3-containing paired-end reads. The Mint cDNA synthesis kit, primed by a TRBC-specific oligonucleotide, was used to synthesize first-strand cDNA from all RNA. Following uracil-DNA glycosylase treatment, all cDNA underwent a first 18-cycle PCR with the universal primers M1SS and BC2_uni_R. In the authors' own workflow: Each sample was normalized by randomly selecting 1 million high-quality reads, each carrying a distinct molecular identifier. Instead of being binned into consensus sequences, reads with shared molecular identifiers were discarded. MiTCR, with a Q25 quality threshold and the strictest error-elimination algorithm, was used for CDR3 identification, clonotype clustering and error correction. A nonparametric unseen species model with Euler transformation was used to estimate lower-bound total TCR beta diversity. TCRdb trimmed the raw reads at Q25, called clones with MiXCR and kept productive beta chains. Identical CDR3 proteins give one entry, which carries the most common genes and DNA. The V and J calls and clone size come from TCRdb's table, not from the authors' own analysis. This sample has 850,000 or so distinct CDR3 sequences in its table, and 29% of those were observed once. About 18% of the sample belongs to the ten largest clones.

The CDR3 starts with the cysteine, ends with the phenylalanine, and has 15 residues. Only the CDR3 DNA is retained, 45 bases long and in frame from the first base. Ends trimmed: V by 4 bases, J by 4 bases; bases unmatched to a gene: 3. The germline V gene yields SGHRS for CDR1 and YFSETQ for CDR2. The full study reports these points: Observed TCR beta diversity per million T cells fell roughly linearly with age, and a significant reduction was already apparent by age about 36. The percentage of naive T cells measured by flow cytometry correlated strongly with observed TCR beta diversity. Estimates of total diversity based on one million sequenced T cells were regarded as lower bounds and as underestimates. Bulk unsorted PBMC profiling prevented conclusive comparison of naive and antigen-experienced compartments. Donor CMV infection status was unknown, potentially confounding age-related changes in expanded clonotypes. Compared with the aged group, more naive CD4+ T cells, fewer expanded clones and increased TCR diversity were shown by the long-lived group, suggesting age selection.

The rearranged chain carries TRBV5-1 and TRBJ2-3, and 13 bases in between align with TRBD2. The sample taken for sequencing was blood. The clonotype originates from a woman older than 75 in good health. The CDR3 here reads CASSLGLAGSDTQYF. The sequenced DNA: TGCGCCAGCAGCCTGGGACTAGCGGGGTCAGATACGCAGTATTTT.